This T cell receptor (beta chain) is drawn from a study of shared clonotypes between healthy human individuals. Study observations and caveats: Richness estimates generally favored naive over memory subsets.

Per the germline V gene, CDR1 is LNHNV and CDR2 is YYDKDF (reference sequence). The CDR3 loop spans 15 amino acids. The germline V and J ends were trimmed by 0 bases and 4 bases, with 10 bases remaining between them. On this clone itself: Its target is not known.

Measured with immunoSEQ multiplex PCR; TCRdb has only the in-frame clones, and not every one. This table holds some 200,000 clones, over 60% found once. The healthy adult donors were HIV-negative and reported no recent acute infections or vaccinations. The V call is TRBV15, the J call TRBJ1-5; no clear D gene. Sequenced: memory CD4+ T cells sorted from blood. The subset was: CD45RA-negative fraction. This clonotype originated in a man younger than 45 in good health. CDR3 loop: CATSRDLRGNQPQHF. As DNA, the CDR3 is TGTGCCACCAGCAGAGATCTTAGAGGGAATCAGCCCCAGCATTTT.